This is a list of T cell receptor beta chains from one sample in a study of cytomegalovirus exposure and HLA in healthy donors. Libraries were prepared by immunoSEQ multiplex PCR; TCRdb keeps only in-frame clonotypes and omits some of them. The table lists some 84,000 clones. Sequenced: PBMCs. All receptors derive from a man aged 50 or older in good health and CMV-seronegative. Each CDR3 is given with its conserved first and last residue. A D gene is named only where the DNA matches it firmly.

>NA|TRBJ1-6|TRBV28
CASRAGRPLHF
TGTGCCAGCCGAGCCGGGAGACCCCTCCACTTT
>TRBD1|TRBJ1-5|TRBV7-2
CASSLDRGLEYANQPQHF
TGTGCCAGCAGCTTAGACAGGGGGCTCGAATATGCCAATCAGCCCCAGCATTTT
>NA|TRBJ1-6|TRBV19
CASSPGGSSYNSPLHF
TGTGCCAGTAGCCCCGGAGGCAGCTCCTATAATTCACCCCTCCACTTT
>TRBD2|TRBJ2-1|TRBV7-6
CASSPGSSGVYNEQFF
TGTGCCAGCAGCCCCGGGTCCAGCGGGGTGTACAATGAGCAGTTCTTC
>TRBD1|TRBJ1-2|TRBV7-6
CASSSRTGGSYGYTF
TGTGCCAGCAGTTCTCGTACAGGGGGAAGCTATGGCTACACCTTC
>NA|TRBJ2-1|TRBV6-6
CASSYEFNEQFF
TGTGCCAGCAGTTACGAGTTCAATGAGCAGTTCTTC
>NA|TRBJ2-3|TRBV14
CASSLLAGGDTQYF
TGTGCCAGCAGCCTTCTCGCAGGGGGGGATACGCAGTATTTT
>TRBD1|TRBJ2-7|TRBV27
CASSPRQGHYEQYF
TGTGCCAGCAGTCCGCGACAGGGGCATTACGAGCAGTACTTC
>TRBD1|TRBJ1-2|TRBV28
CASSSPWDRLNEEGYTF
TGTGCCAGCAGTTCCCCTTGGGACAGGCTGAATGAAGAAGGCTACACCTTC
>NA|TRBJ2-1|TRBV2
CASSAVRGLNEQFF
TGTGCCAGCAGTGCGGTGCGGGGCCTCAATGAGCAGTTCTTC
>NA|TRBJ1-5|TRBV18
CASSPRGMSNQPQHF
TGTGCCAGCTCACCCCGGGGAATGAGCAATCAGCCCCAGCATTTT
>NA|TRBJ1-2|TRBV6-5
CASSYIYYRSNYGYTF
TGTGCCAGCAGTTACATCTATTACAGGTCTAACTATGGCTACACCTTC
>NA|TRBJ2-1|TRBV5-1
CASSFSMGGNEQFF
TGCGCCAGCAGCTTTAGTATGGGGGGCAATGAGCAGTTCTTC
>TRBD1|TRBJ2-7|TRBV15
CATSREGTGTSF
TGTGCCACCAGCAGAGAGGGGACAGGTACCAGCTTC
>NA|TRBJ2-5|TRBV18
CASSPGQPRGETQYF
TGTGCCAGCTCACCCGGACAGCCCAGGGGAGAGACCCAGTACTTC
>TRBD1|TRBJ1-5|TRBV2
CASRADRVNQPQHF
TGTGCCAGCAGGGCGGACAGGGTCAATCAGCCCCAGCATTTT
>TRBD1|TRBJ1-2|TRBV4-1
CASSPTGVYGYTF
TGCGCCAGCAGCCCCACAGGGGTATACGGCTACACCTTC
>NA|TRBJ2-3|TRBV6-6
CASSYQGFADTQYF
TGTGCCAGCAGTTACCAGGGGTTCGCAGATACGCAGTATTTT
>TRBD1|TRBJ2-5|TRBV6-5
CASSFRQGGQETQYF
TGTGCCAGCAGTTTTAGACAGGGGGGTCAAGAGACCCAGTACTTC
>TRBD1|TRBJ1-4|TRBV7-9
CASSLARTGSEKLFF
TGTGCCAGCAGCTTAGCCCGGACAGGGTCTGAAAAACTGTTTTTT
>NA|TRBJ2-7|TRBV6-5
CASSYRDIPFYEQYF
TGTGCCAGCAGTTACCGGGACATCCCCTTCTACGAGCAGTACTTC
>NA|TRBJ1-2|TRBV5-1
CASSQGHRYGYTF
TGCGCCAGCAGCCAGGGACATCGCTATGGCTACACCTTC
>NA|TRBJ2-7|TRBV7-9
CASSFIGAGRSYEQYF
TGTGCCAGCAGCTTTATAGGGGCAGGAAGATCCTACGAGCAGTACTTC
>NA|TRBJ1-5|TRBV10-3
CAIRAQGNNQPQHF
TGTGCCATCAGGGCACAGGGTAACAATCAGCCCCAGCATTTT
>NA|TRBJ2-7|TRBV9
CASSVFPSLQGEQYF
TGTGCCAGCAGCGTATTCCCCTCTTTACAGGGAGAGCAGTACTTC
>TRBD1|TRBJ1-5|TRBV7-9
CASSQRQGVRNQPQHF
TGTGCCAGCAGCCAACGCCAGGGGGTGCGCAATCAGCCCCAGCATTTT
>TRBD1|TRBJ1-1|TRBV5-1
CASSLSPGGVNTEAFF
TGCGCCAGCAGCTTGTCCCCAGGGGGCGTGAACACTGAAGCTTTCTTT
>NA|TRBJ1-1|TRBV5-1
CASSRATANTEAFF
TGCGCCAGCAGCCGCGCGACAGCGAACACTGAAGCTTTCTTT
>TRBD1|TRBJ1-4|TRBV9
CASSAPGQISF
TGTGCCAGCAGCGCCCCGGGACAGATTTCGTTT
>NA|TRBJ1-1|TRBV4-3
CASSHLIPGNTEAFF
TGCGCCAGCAGCCACCTAATACCAGGGAACACTGAAGCTTTCTTT
>TRBD1|TRBJ1-2|TRBV27
CASSKSGGLRSDNYGYTF
TGTGCCAGCAGTAAATCAGGGGGCCTCCGCAGCGATAACTATGGCTACACCTTC
>TRBD2|TRBJ2-3|TRBV2
CASRLAGGRDTQYF
TGTGCCAGCAGACTAGCGGGGGGACGAGATACGCAGTATTTT
>TRBD2|TRBJ2-3|TRBV7-8
CASSFSGVSTDTQYF
TGTGCCAGCAGCTTCAGCGGGGTTAGCACAGATACGCAGTATTTT
>NA|TRBJ2-7|TRBV7-9
CASSTRQESEQYF
TGTGCCAGCAGCACCCGACAAGAAAGCGAGCAGTACTTC
>NA|TRBJ1-2|TRBV30
CAWSVWTAEYGYTF
TGTGCCTGGAGTGTCTGGACAGCCGAATATGGCTACACCTTC
>NA|TRBJ1-1|TRBV28
CASSLNPGQNTEAFF
TGTGCCAGCAGCTTAAACCCGGGACAGAACACTGAAGCTTTCTTT
>NA|TRBJ2-5|TRBV7-3
CASSLASGETQYF
TGTGCCAGCAGCTTAGCTAGTGGGGAGACCCAGTACTTC
>NA|TRBJ1-1|TRBV7-7
CASSFQTDTEAFF
TGTGCTAGCAGCTTTCAGACAGACACTGAAGCTTTCTTT
>NA|TRBJ1-4|TRBV7-9
CASSSGLPYNEKLFF
TGTGCCAGCAGCTCGGGACTGCCGTATAATGAAAAACTGTTTTTT
>NA|TRBJ1-4|TRBV5-1
CASSTVASEKLFF
TGCGCCAGCAGTACAGTCGCCTCCGAAAAACTGTTTTTT
>NA|TRBJ1-1|TRBV28
CASRQGNTEAFF
TGTGCCAGCAGACAGGGGAACACTGAAGCTTTCTTT
>TRBD1|TRBJ2-1|TRBV7-3
CASSLGQAPDYEQFF
TGTGCCAGCAGCTTAGGACAGGCCCCTGATTACGAGCAGTTCTTC
>NA|TRBJ1-2|TRBV25-1
CASNRQGSYGYTF
TGTGCCAGCAACAGGCAGGGAAGCTATGGCTACACCTTC
>NA|TRBJ2-7|TRBV7-9
CASSLTGTTNYEQYF
TGTGCCAGCAGCTTAACCGGGACAACCAACTACGAGCAGTACTTC
>TRBD2|TRBJ2-3|TRBV30
CAWTLAGGPMDTQYF
TGTGCCTGGACCCTAGCGGGGGGGCCGATGGATACGCAGTATTTT
>NA|TRBJ1-3|TRBV7-9
CASSFETDGNTIYF
TGTGCCAGCAGCTTTGAGACTGATGGAAACACCATATATTTT
>NA|TRBJ1-4|TRBV10-3
CAISGEQWNEKLFF
TGTGCCATCAGTGGAGAACAGTGGAATGAAAAACTGTTTTTT
>TRBD1|TRBJ2-1|TRBV4-2
CASSQGDSSYNEQFF
TGTGCCAGCAGCCAGGGGGACAGCTCCTACAATGAGCAGTTCTTC
>NA|TRBJ2-1|TRBV5-1
CASSLWGAYNEQFF
TGCGCCAGCAGCTTGTGGGGGGCCTACAATGAGCAGTTCTTC
>TRBD2|TRBJ2-2|TRBV7-2
CASSTGLARPGELFF
TGTGCCAGCAGTACGGGACTAGCAAGGCCCGGGGAGCTGTTTTTT
>NA|TRBJ2-1|TRBV28
CASSFGQANYNEQFF
TGTGCCAGCAGTTTTGGGCAGGCCAACTACAATGAGCAGTTCTTC
>TRBD2|TRBJ2-7|TRBV6-5
CASRPSSGGVYEQYF
TGTGCCAGCAGACCATCTAGCGGGGGGGTGTACGAGCAGTACTTC
>NA|TRBJ1-3|TRBV9
CASSVDGGAGILGSGNTIYF
TGTGCCAGCAGCGTAGACGGCGGGGCAGGGATTTTGGGCTCTGGAAACACCATATATTTT
>NA|TRBJ2-7|TRBV9
CASSDRAGADSYEQYF
TGTGCCAGCAGCGACCGTGCGGGCGCGGATTCCTACGAGCAGTACTTC